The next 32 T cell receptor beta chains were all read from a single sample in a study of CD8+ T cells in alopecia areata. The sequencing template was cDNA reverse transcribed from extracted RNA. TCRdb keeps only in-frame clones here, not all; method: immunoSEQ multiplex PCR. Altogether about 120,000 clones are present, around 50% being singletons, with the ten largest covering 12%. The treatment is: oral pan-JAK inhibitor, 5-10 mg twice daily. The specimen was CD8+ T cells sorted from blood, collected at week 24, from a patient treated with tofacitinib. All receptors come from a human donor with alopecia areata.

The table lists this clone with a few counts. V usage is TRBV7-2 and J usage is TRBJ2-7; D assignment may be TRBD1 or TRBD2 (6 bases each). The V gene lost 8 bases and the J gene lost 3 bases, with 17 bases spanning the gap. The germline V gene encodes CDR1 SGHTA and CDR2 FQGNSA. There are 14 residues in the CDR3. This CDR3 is CASCEGGENYEQYF. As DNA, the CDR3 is TGTGCCAGCTGCGAGGGGGGAGAGAACTACGAGCAGTACTTC.

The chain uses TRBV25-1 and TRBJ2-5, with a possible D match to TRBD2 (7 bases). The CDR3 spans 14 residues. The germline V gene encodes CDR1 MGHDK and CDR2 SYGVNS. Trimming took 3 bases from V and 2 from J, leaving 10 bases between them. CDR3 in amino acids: CASSDRGGQETQYF. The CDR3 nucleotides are TGTGCCAGCAGTGACAGGGGAGGGCAAGAGACCCAGTACTTC.

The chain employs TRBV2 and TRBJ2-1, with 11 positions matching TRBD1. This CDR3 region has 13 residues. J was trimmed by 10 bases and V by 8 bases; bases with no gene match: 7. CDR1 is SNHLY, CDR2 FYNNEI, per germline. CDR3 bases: TGTGCCAGCCTCGGACAGGGGGCTAGGGAGCAGTTCTTC. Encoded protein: CASLGQGAREQFF.

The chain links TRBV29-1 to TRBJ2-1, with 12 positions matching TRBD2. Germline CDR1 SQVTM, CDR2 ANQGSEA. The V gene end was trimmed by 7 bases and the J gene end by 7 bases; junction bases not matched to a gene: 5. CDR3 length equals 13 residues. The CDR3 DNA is TGCAGCGACCGACTAGCGGGGGATAATGAGCAGTTCTTC. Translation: CSDRLAGDNEQFF.

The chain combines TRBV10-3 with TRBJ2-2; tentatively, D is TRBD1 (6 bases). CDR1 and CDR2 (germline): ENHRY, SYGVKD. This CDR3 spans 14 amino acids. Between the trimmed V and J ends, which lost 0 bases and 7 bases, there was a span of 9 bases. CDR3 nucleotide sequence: TGTGCCATCAGTGAGTCGTCAGGGGACGGGGAGCTGTTTTTT. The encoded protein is CAISESSGDGELFF.

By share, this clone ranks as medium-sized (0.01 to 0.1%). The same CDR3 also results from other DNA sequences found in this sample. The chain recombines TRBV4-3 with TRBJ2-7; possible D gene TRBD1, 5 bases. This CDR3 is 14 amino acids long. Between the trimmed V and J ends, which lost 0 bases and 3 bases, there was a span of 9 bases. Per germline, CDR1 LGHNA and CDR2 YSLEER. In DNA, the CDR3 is TGCGCCAGCAGCCAAGATACTCAGGGCTACGAGCAGTACTTC. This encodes CASSQDTQGYEQYF.

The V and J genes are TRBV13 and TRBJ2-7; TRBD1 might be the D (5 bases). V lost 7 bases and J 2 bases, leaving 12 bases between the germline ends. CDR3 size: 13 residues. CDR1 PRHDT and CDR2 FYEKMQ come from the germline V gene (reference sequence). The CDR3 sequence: CASTAGRAYEQYF. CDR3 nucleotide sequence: TGTGCCAGCACCGCTGGCAGGGCCTACGAGCAGTACTTC.

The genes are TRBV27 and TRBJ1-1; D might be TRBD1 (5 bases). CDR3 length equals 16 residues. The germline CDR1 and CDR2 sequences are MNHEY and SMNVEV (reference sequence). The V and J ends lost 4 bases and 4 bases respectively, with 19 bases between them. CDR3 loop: CASSSLLGVGFTEAFF. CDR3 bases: TGTGCCAGCAGTTCGTTATTGGGGGTGGGGTTCACTGAAGCTTTCTTT.

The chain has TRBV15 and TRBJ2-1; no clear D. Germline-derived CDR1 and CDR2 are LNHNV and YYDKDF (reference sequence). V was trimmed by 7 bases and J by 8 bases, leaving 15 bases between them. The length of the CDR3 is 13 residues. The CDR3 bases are TGTGCCACCAAAATGAGAGATAGGGATGAGCAGTTCTTC. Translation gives CATKMRDRDEQFF.

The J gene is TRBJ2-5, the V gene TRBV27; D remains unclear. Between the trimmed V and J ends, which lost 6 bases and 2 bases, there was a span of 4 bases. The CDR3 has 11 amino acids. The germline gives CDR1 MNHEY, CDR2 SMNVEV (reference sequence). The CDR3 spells CASSSQETQYF. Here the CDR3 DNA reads TGTGCCAGCAGCTCACAAGAGACCCAGTACTTC.

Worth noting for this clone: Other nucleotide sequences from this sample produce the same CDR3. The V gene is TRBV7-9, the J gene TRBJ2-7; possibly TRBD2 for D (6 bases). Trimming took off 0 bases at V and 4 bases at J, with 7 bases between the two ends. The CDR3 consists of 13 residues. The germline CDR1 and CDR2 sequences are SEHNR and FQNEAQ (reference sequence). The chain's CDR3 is CASSLAGGYEQYF. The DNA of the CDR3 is TGTGCCAGCAGCTTAGCGGGGGGTTACGAGCAGTACTTC.

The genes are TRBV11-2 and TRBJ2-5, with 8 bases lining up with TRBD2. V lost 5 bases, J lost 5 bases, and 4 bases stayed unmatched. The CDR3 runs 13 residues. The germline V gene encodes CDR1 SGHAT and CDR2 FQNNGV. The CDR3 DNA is TGTGCCAGCAGCCTTAGCGGGGTTGAGACCCAGTACTTC. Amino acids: CASSLSGVETQYF.

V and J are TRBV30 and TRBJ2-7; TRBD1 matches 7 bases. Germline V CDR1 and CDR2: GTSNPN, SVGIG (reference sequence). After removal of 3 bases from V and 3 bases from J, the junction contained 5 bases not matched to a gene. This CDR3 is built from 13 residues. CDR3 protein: CAWSPNRGYEQYF. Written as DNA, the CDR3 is TGTGCCTGGAGCCCAAACAGGGGCTACGAGCAGTACTTC.

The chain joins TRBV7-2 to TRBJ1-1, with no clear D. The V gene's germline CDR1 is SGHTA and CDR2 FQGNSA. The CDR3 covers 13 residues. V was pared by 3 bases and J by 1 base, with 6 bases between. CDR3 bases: TGTGCCAGCAGCTTCGGACCGAACACTGAAGCTTTCTTT. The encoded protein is CASSFGPNTEAFF.

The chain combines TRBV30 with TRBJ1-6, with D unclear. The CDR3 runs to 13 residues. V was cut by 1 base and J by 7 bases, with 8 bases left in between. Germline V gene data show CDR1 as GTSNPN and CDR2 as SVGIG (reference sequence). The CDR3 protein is CAWSDSRNSPLHF. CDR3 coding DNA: TGTGCCTGGAGTGACAGTCGCAATTCACCCCTCCACTTT.

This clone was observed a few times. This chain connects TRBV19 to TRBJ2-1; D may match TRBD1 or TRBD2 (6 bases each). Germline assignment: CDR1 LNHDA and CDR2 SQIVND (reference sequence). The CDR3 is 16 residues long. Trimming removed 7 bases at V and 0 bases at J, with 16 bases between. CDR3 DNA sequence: TGTGCCAGTAAGGAAGGGGGGCCGAGCTCCTACAATGAGCAGTTCTTC. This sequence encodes CASKEGGPSSYNEQFF. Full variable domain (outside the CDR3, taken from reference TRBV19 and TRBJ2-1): DGGITQSPKYLFRKEGQNVTLSCEQNLNHDAMYWYRQDPGQGLRLIYYSQIVNDFQKGDIAEGYSVSREKKESFPLTVTSAQKNPTAFYLCASKEGGPSSYNEQFFGPGTRLTVL.

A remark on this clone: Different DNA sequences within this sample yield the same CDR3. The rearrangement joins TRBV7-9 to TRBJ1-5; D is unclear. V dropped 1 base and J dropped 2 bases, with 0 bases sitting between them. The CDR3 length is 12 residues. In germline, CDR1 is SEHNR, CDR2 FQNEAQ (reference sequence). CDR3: CASSLGNQPQHF. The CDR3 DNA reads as TGTGCCAGCAGCTTAGGCAATCAGCCCCAGCATTTT.

The CDR3 protein is CASSGPLGTEAFF. CDR3 coding DNA: TGTGCCTCCTCGGGGCCACTTGGCACTGAAGCTTTCTTT. This chain connects TRBV30 to TRBJ1-1; possibly TRBD1 for D (5 bases). V dropped 7 bases and J dropped 4 bases, with 16 bases sitting between them. The CDR3 is made up of 13 amino acids. Germline V gene lookup returns CDR1 GTSNPN and CDR2 SVGIG (reference sequence).

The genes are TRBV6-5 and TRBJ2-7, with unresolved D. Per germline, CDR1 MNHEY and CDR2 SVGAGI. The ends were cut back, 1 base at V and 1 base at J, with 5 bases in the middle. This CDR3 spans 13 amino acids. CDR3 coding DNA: TGTGCCAGCAGTTACTACAAGTCCTACGAGCAGTACTTC. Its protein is CASSYYKSYEQYF.

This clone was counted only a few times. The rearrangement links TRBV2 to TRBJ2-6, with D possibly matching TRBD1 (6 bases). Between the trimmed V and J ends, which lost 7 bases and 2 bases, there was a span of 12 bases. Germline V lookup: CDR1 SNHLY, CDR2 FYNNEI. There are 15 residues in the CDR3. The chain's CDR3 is CASTPPGAGANVLTF. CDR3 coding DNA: TGTGCCAGCACCCCTCCAGGGGCTGGGGCCAACGTCCTGACTTTC.

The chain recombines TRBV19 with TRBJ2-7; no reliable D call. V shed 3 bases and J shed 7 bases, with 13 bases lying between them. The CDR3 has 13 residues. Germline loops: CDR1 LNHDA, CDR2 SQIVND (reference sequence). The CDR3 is CASSMGRAREQYF. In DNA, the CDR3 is TGTGCCAGTAGTATGGGTCGAGCTCGGGAGCAGTACTTC.

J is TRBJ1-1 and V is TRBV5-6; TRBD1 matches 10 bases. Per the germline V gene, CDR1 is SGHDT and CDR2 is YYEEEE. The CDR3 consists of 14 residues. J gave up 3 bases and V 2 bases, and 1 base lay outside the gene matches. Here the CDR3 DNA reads TGTGCCAGCAGCTTCGACAGGGGGCACACTGAAGCTTTCTTT. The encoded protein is CASSFDRGHTEAFF.

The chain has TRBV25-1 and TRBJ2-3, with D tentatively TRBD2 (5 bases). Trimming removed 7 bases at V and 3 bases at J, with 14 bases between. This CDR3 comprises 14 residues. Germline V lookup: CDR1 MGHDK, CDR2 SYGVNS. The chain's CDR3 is CASIDPRETDTQYF. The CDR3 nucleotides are TGTGCCAGCATCGATCCGAGGGAGACAGATACGCAGTATTTT.

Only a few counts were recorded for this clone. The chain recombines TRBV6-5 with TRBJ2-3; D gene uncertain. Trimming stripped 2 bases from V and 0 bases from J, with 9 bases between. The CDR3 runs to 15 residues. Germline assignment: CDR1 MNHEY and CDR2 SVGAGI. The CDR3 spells CASSYRPESTDTQYF. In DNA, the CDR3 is TGTGCCAGCAGTTACAGGCCTGAGAGCACAGATACGCAGTATTTT.

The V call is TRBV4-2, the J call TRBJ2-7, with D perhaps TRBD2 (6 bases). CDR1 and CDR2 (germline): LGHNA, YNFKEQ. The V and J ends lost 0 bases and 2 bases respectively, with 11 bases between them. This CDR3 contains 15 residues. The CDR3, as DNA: TGTGCCAGCAGCCAAGAGGGTGCGGGGACCTACGAGCAGTACTTC. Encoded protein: CASSQEGAGTYEQYF.

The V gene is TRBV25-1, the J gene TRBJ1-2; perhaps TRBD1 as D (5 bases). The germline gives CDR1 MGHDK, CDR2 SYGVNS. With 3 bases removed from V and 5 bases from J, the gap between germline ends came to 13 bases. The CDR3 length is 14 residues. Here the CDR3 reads CASSDSRVRYGYTF. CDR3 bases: TGTGCCAGCAGTGACAGCAGGGTTCGGTATGGCTACACCTTC.

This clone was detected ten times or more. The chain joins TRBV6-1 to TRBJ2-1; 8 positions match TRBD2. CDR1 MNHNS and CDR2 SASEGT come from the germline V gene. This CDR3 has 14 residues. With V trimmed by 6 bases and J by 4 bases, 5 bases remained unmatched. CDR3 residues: CASSAGLEYNEQFF. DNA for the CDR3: TGTGCCAGCAGCGCGGGACTAGAATACAATGAGCAGTTCTTC.

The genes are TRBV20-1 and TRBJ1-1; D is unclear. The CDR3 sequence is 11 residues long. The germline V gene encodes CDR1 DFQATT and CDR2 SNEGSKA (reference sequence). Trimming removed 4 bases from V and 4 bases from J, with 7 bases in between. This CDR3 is CSATWVTEAFF. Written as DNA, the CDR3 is TGCAGTGCTACCTGGGTCACTGAAGCTTTCTTT.

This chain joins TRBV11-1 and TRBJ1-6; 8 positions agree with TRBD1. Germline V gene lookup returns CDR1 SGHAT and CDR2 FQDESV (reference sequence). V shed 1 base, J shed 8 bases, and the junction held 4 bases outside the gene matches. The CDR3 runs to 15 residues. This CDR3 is CASSLGSGGHSPLHF. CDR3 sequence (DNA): TGTGCCAGCAGCTTAGGTTCAGGGGGCCATTCACCCCTCCACTTT.

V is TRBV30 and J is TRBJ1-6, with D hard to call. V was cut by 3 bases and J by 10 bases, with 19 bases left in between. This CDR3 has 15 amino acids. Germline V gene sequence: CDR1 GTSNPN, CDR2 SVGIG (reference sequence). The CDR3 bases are TGTGCCTGGAGCGAAAAGAGTTCCCGGTACTCACCCCTCCACTTT. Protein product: CAWSEKSSRYSPLHF. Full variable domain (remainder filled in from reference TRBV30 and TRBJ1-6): SQTIHQWPATLVQPVGSPLSLECTVEGTSNPNLYWYRQAAGRGLQLLFYSVGIGQISSEVPQNLSASRPQDRQFILSSKKLLLSDSGFYLCAWSEKSSRYSPLHFGNGTRLTVT.

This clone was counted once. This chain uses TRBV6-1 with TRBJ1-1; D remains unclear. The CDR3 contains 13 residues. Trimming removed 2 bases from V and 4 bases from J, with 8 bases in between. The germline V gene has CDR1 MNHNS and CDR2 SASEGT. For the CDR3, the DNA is TGTGCCAGCAGTGAATCCCTGGGCACTGAAGCTTTCTTT. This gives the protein CASSESLGTEAFF.

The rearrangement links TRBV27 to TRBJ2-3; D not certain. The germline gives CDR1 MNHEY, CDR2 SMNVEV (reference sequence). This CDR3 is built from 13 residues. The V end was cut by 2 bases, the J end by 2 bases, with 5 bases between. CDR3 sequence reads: CASSLTNTDTQYF. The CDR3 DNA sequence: TGTGCCAGCAGTTTAACTAACACAGATACGCAGTATTTT.